This T cell receptor (beta chain) was retrieved from a study of monozygotic twins with inflammatory bowel disease. Starting material for each TCR library was around 3,500 ng of total RNA. TCRdb reworked the 5' RACE reads into one entry per CDR3 protein, no DNA. Recorded for this sample: a few hundred thousand distinct CDR3 sequences. Points from the study as a whole: Cells of different T cell subtypes could not be told apart. Varying immunosuppressive regimens may have increased patient repertoire variability. IBD-affected twins scored below their healthy co-twins in TCRbeta diversity (inverse Simpson).

CDR1 SEHNR and CDR2 FQNEAQ come from the germline V gene (reference sequence). The CDR3 consists of 16 residues. Of note for this clonotype: Its specificity is unknown.

This chain connects TRBV7-9 to TRBJ2-1; the TRBD1 assignment by TCRdb is unverifiable without DNA. The receptor was isolated from a human donor with ulcerative colitis or Crohn's disease, or a healthy co-twin of an affected twin (not recorded which). Sequencing input: blood. This CDR3 reads CASSFPRTGSVNEQFF.